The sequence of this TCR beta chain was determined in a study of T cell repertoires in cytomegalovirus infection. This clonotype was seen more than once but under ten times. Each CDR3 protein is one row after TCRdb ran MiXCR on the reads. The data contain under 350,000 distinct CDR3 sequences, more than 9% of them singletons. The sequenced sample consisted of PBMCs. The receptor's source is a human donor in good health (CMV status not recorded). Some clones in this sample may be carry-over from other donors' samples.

The CDR3 sequence: CASIVGVGGTEAFF. CDR3 nucleotide sequence: TGTGCCAGTATAGTCGGGGTCGGAGGGACTGAAGCTTTCTTT. V and J are TRBV19 and TRBJ1-1; D remains unclear. V dropped 7 bases and J dropped 5 bases, with 17 bases sitting between them. The CDR3 is 14 residues long. The germline V gene encodes CDR1 LNHDA and CDR2 SQIVND (reference sequence).